This TCR beta chain was identified during a study of memory CD4+ T cells and cytomegalovirus serostatus. Single viable CD3+CD4+CD8-CD45RO+ cells were sorted as the memory CD4+ T cells. V lost 4 bases to trimming and J lost 9 bases; unmatched junction nucleotides: 9. The CDR3 loop spans 14 amino acids. The germline gives CDR1 LNHDA, CDR2 SQIVND (reference sequence). Assay used: immunoSEQ multiplex PCR; TCRdb lists only in-frame clones, some missing. The sample includes 40,000 or so clones, 79% seen only once; the top ten take 1.1%. The specimen was memory CD4+ T cells from blood. The clonotype originates from an adult in good health and CMV-seronegative. The rearrangement links TRBV19 to TRBJ2-1; the match to TRBD2 covers 7 bases. The CDR3 DNA follows: TGTGCCAGTAGTAGCGGGAGTTGGTCGGGTGAGCAGTTCTTC. Its protein product is CASSSGSWSGEQFF. Based on the CDR3 plus reference TRBV19 and TRBJ2-1, the full variable domain is DGGITQSPKYLFRKEGQNVTLSCEQNLNHDAMYWYRQDPGQGLRLIYYSQIVNDFQKGDIAEGYSVSREKKESFPLTVTSAQKNPTAFYLCASSSGSWSGEQFFGPGTRLTVL.